This T cell receptor beta chain appears in the sequencing data of a study of response to subunit inactivated influenza vaccine. Study-level results: It was the authors' suggestion that each seasonal influenza vaccination recruits few new T cells.

This clonotype was seen a handful of times. Antigen specificity is unknown. TCRdb fed the RT-PCR reads into MiXCR, producing one record per CDR3 protein. The table lists 530,000 or so distinct CDR3 sequences, 12% to 15% of them singletons. Germline CDR1 is KGHSH and CDR2 is LQKENI. This CDR3 has 13 amino acids. Trimming removed 3 bases from V and 10 bases from J; junction bases left unmatched: 7. Sequencing was performed on PBMCs from blood, taken 11 to 12 days after vaccination. The rearrangement joins TRBV18 to TRBJ2-7, with TRBD1 identical over 9 bases. The source of this sequence is a man aged 50 to 59 who received an inactivated influenza vaccine. CDR3 residues: CASSPAGQGTQYF. The CDR3 nucleotides are TGTGCCAGCTCACCGGCTGGACAGGGGACACAGTACTTC.